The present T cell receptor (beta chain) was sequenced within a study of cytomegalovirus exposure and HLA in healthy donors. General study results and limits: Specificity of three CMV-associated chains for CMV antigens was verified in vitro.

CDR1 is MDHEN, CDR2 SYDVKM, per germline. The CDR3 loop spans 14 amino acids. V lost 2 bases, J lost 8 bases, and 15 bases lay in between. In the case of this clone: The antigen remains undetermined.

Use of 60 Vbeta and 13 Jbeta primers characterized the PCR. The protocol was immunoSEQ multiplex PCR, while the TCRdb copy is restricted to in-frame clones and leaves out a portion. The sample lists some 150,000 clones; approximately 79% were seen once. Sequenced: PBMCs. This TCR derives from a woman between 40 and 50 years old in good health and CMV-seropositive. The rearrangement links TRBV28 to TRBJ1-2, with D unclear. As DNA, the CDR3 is TGTGCCAGCAGTTTAAGTCAGGCGCCAGGAGGCTACACCTTC. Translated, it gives CASSLSQAPGGYTF.